The 27 T cell receptor beta chains listed next were all sequenced from one sample in a study of cytomegalovirus exposure and HLA in healthy donors. Clones were sequenced by immunoSEQ multiplex PCR, and TCRdb holds only the in-frame ones, with some missing. The repertoire has about 98,000 clones, about 95% of them found once; the top ten carry roughly 0.82%. Sample: PBMCs. The receptors stem from a woman between 18 and 30 years old in good health and CMV-seronegative.

This clone was found a few times. The J gene is TRBJ1-5, the V gene TRBV19; a possible D gene is TRBD1 (6 bases). V lost 7 bases to trimming and J lost 6 bases, with 19 bases between them. Germline V gene data show CDR1 as LNHDA and CDR2 as SQIVND (reference sequence). This CDR3 is built from 15 residues. This CDR3 reads CASTLTGFSGQPQHF. As DNA, the CDR3 is TGTGCCAGTACCTTAACAGGGTTCTCTGGTCAGCCCCAGCATTTT.

This rearrangement joins TRBV9 to TRBJ2-1; 7 positions agree with TRBD2. The CDR3 totals 15 residues. Germline V gene data show CDR1 as SGDLS and CDR2 as YYNGEE. V lost 3 bases and J lost 3; bases outside the gene matches: 6. CDR3 DNA: TGTGCCAGCAGCGGCGGGAGTCTAGTCTACAATGAGCAGTTCTTC. Its translation is CASSGGSLVYNEQFF.

The gene calls are TRBV6-5 and TRBJ2-1, with a weak D call TRBD1 (6 bases). The CDR3 totals 16 residues. Germline-derived CDR1 and CDR2 are MNHEY and SVGAGI. With 4 bases removed from V and 2 bases from J, the gap between germline ends came to 15 bases. CDR3 bases: TGTGCCAGCAGTTCCCCACTGTGGGACACCTACAATGAGCAGTTCTTC. Its protein product is CASSSPLWDTYNEQFF.

The rearrangement uses TRBV27 and TRBJ1-5; D is perhaps TRBD1 (6 bases). There are 16 residues in the CDR3. V was shortened by 0 bases and J by 4 bases, with 13 bases between the two germline ends. Germline V CDR1 and CDR2: MNHEY, SMNVEV (reference sequence). The CDR3 nucleotides read TGTGCCAGCAGTTTATCAGTCACAGGGAGTAATCAGCCCCAGCATTTT. As protein: CASSLSVTGSNQPQHF.

The V and J genes are TRBV6-5 and TRBJ2-7, with 10 nucleotides matching TRBD1. Germline assignment: CDR1 MNHEY and CDR2 SVGAGI. J lost 2 bases, V lost 4 bases, and 8 bases had no gene match. This CDR3 has 16 residues. CDR3 bases: TGTGCCAGCAGTTCCCGGCCCGGGACAGGGGCCTACGAGCAGTACTTC. Translating it yields CASSSRPGTGAYEQYF.

This chain uses TRBV7-6 with TRBJ2-7, with 11 bases identical to TRBD2. CDR3 length equals 14 residues. Germline V gene lookup returns CDR1 SGHVS and CDR2 FNYEAQ. With 5 bases clipped from V and 5 bases from J, the junction kept 5 bases outside the gene matches. CDR3 sequence (DNA): TGTGCCAGCAGCAGCCTAGCGGGAGGCGACGAGCAGTACTTC. This codes for CASSSLAGGDEQYF.

The gene calls are TRBV14 and TRBJ2-5; D not resolved. This CDR3 is built from 13 residues. V dropped 4 bases and J dropped 7 bases, with 13 bases sitting between them. Germline CDR1 and CDR2: SGHDN and FVKESK. The CDR3 sequence: CASSRLARATQYF. CDR3 coding DNA: TGTGCCAGCAGCCGGTTAGCCCGTGCGACCCAGTACTTC.

V gene TRBV30 combines with J gene TRBJ2-7; 7 nucleotides match TRBD1. Germline CDR1 and CDR2: GTSNPN and SVGIG (reference sequence). The CDR3 contains 13 residues. Losses at the gene ends were 3 bases for V and 6 bases for J; bases not matched to a gene: 8. The CDR3 DNA reads TGTGCCTGGAGCCGGGACAGCGTAATCGAGCAGTACTTC. Translation: CAWSRDSVIEQYF.

The CDR3, as DNA: TGTGCCAGCAGTGAAGCGCTTCAGGGCGGGGGGACCTATGAGCAGTTCTTC. It codes for CASSEALQGGGTYEQFF. The chain recombines TRBV6-1 with TRBJ2-1; 8 positions match TRBD2. The CDR3 spans 17 residues. Germline lookup yields CDR1 MNHNS and CDR2 SASEGT. Unmatched junction bases numbered 12, after V lost 0 bases and J lost 8 bases.

The sample holds a few counts of this clone. V and J are TRBV4-3 and TRBJ1-2; 8 bases are shared with TRBD1. The CDR3 covers 17 residues. V gave up 1 base and J gave up 0 bases; unmatched junction bases: 7. The germline V gene has CDR1 LGHNA and CDR2 YSLEER. The CDR3 here is CASSQGQGATANYGYTF. CDR3 DNA sequence: TGCGCCAGCAGCCAAGGCCAGGGGGCAACGGCTAACTATGGCTACACCTTC.

The chain is built from TRBV9 and TRBJ2-3, with 10 bases aligning to TRBD2. Germline V gene sequence: CDR1 SGDLS, CDR2 YYNGEE. The trim removed 1 base at V and 3 bases at J, leaving 2 bases unmatched. This CDR3 region has 15 residues. This chain's CDR3 is CASSVRAGGTDTQYF. CDR3 nucleotides: TGTGCCAGCAGCGTAAGAGCGGGGGGGACAGATACGCAGTATTTT.

This chain's CDR3 is CASSSPGLAGGSEQFF. The CDR3 DNA is TGTGCCAGCTCATCGCCGGGACTAGCGGGAGGAAGTGAGCAGTTCTTC. The V gene is TRBV18, the J gene TRBJ2-1, with TRBD2 matching 15 bases. The CDR3 covers 16 residues. Germline trimming cut 5 bases from V and 9 bases from J; bases unmatched to any gene: 8. CDR1 and CDR2 (germline): KGHSH, LQKENI.

This chain uses TRBV27 with TRBJ2-7, with TRBD1 matching over 11 bases. The CDR3 contains 15 residues. J lost 4 bases, V lost 6 bases, and 8 bases had no gene match. CDR1 MNHEY and CDR2 SMNVEV come from the germline V gene (reference sequence). CDR3 bases: TGTGCCAGCAGCTCGGGACAGGGGGGGCCTTACGAGCAGTACTTC. Residues: CASSSGQGGPYEQYF.

Only one count was recorded for this clone. This chain connects TRBV2 to TRBJ2-1; 9 bases map to TRBD1. CDR1 is SNHLY, CDR2 FYNNEI, per germline. The CDR3 consists of 15 residues. V was clipped by 5 bases and J by 3 bases; unmatched bases: 5. The CDR3 nucleotides are TGTGCCAGCAGTCTAGGACAGGGGATCTACAATGAGCAGTTCTTC. Protein sequence: CASSLGQGIYNEQFF.

Regarding this clone: Sequence at one end of the junction differs from germline and may be a read error. The rearrangement uses TRBV7-7 and TRBJ2-7, with 10 bases aligning to TRBD1. CDR1 is SSHAT and CDR2 is FNYEAQ in the germline V gene (reference sequence). The CDR3 has 12 residues. The CDR3 sequence: CASSRTGGEQYF. The CDR3 DNA reads TGTGCTAGCAGCCGGACAGGGGGGGAGCAGTACTTC. The full variable domain, completed using reference TRBV7-7 and TRBJ2-7, is GAGVSQSPRYKVTKRGQDVTLRCDPISSHATLYWYQQALGQGPEFLTYFNYEAQPDKSGLPSDRFSAERPEGSISTLTIQRTEQRDSAMYRCASSRTGGEQYFGPGTRLTVT.

The chain uses TRBV7-9 and TRBJ1-1; D not resolved. The germline CDR1 and CDR2 sequences are SEHNR and FQNEAQ (reference sequence). The CDR3 contains 14 residues. Trimming removed 5 bases from V and 1 base from J, with 11 bases in between. CDR3 in amino acids: CASSAGLGNTEAFF. CDR3 sequence (DNA): TGTGCCAGCAGCGCCGGCCTAGGGAACACTGAAGCTTTCTTT.

V gene TRBV19 combines with J gene TRBJ1-5; 11 bases fit TRBD1. V gave up 6 bases and J gave up 5 bases; unmatched junction bases: 3. The CDR3 contains 14 residues. The germline V gene encodes CDR1 LNHDA and CDR2 SQIVND (reference sequence). The CDR3 region has the DNA TGTGCCAGTAGGAGGACAGGGGGCTATCAGCCCCAGCATTTT. Translating gives CASRRTGGYQPQHF.

The chain couples TRBV6-1 to TRBJ2-1; perhaps TRBD2 as D (6 bases). Germline CDR1 is MNHNS and CDR2 is SASEGT. The CDR3 has 15 residues. The V gene lost 4 bases and the J gene lost 4 bases, with 14 bases spanning the gap. The CDR3 DNA is TGTGCCAGCAGTGTTGAGTCGGGACTTTACAATGAGCAGTTCTTC. This translates into CASSVESGLYNEQFF.

This chain connects TRBV6-6 to TRBJ2-7, with TRBD2 matching over 9 bases. The V gene end was trimmed by 8 bases and the J gene end by 2 bases; junction bases not matched to a gene: 10. The germline V gene has CDR1 MNHNY and CDR2 SVGAGI (reference sequence). The CDR3 sequence is 15 residues long. Here the CDR3 reads CASGFRAGGTYEQYF. For the CDR3, the DNA is TGTGCCAGCGGATTTAGGGCGGGAGGGACCTACGAGCAGTACTTC.

The gene calls are TRBV2 and TRBJ2-7, with 8 nucleotides matching TRBD1. Germline CDR1 and CDR2: SNHLY and FYNNEI. This CDR3 is 15 amino acids long. V lost 6 bases, J lost 0 bases, and 7 bases stayed unmatched. CDR3 nucleotides: TGTGCCAGCAGGGGGGGACAGGTAATCTCCTACGAGCAGTACTTC. It specifies CASRGGQVISYEQYF.

The chain joins TRBV27 to TRBJ2-1; 7 bases are shared with TRBD1. CDR3 length: 18 residues. The junction had 12 bases not matched to a gene; V was cut back by 0 bases and J by 4 bases. Germline V gene sequence: CDR1 MNHEY, CDR2 SMNVEV (reference sequence). The CDR3 nucleotides are TGTGCCAGCAGTTTATCCCGATGGGCAGGGGGTCGTTACAATGAGCAGTTCTTC. Amino acids: CASSLSRWAGGRYNEQFF.

For the CDR3, the DNA is TGTGCCAGTAGTATAGGACGGGCGGGATCCTACAATGAGCAGTTCTTC. Protein: CASSIGRAGSYNEQFF. The V and J genes are TRBV19 and TRBJ2-1; D is perhaps TRBD2 (6 bases). Germline CDR1 LNHDA, CDR2 SQIVND (reference sequence). The V end lost 1 base, the J end lost 1 base, and 11 bases lay between the germline ends. CDR3 length: 16 residues.

The V call is TRBV6-5, the J call TRBJ2-1; 8 bases line up with TRBD1. The CDR3 sequence is 15 residues long. The germline gives CDR1 MNHEY, CDR2 SVGAGI. After removal of 2 bases from V and 3 bases from J, the junction contained 3 bases not matched to a gene. The CDR3 bases are TGTGCCAGCAGTTACCGGGACAGGCTCTACAATGAGCAGTTCTTC. The encoded protein is CASSYRDRLYNEQFF.

This clone is a singleton in its sample. The V call is TRBV19, the J call TRBJ2-7; TRBD2 agrees at 9 bases. Germline V CDR1 and CDR2: LNHDA, SQIVND (reference sequence). V lost 6 bases, J lost 0 bases, and 6 bases stayed unmatched. The CDR3 runs 15 residues. CDR3 region: CASRPGLALSYEQYF. For the CDR3, the DNA is TGTGCCAGTAGGCCTGGACTAGCGCTCTCCTACGAGCAGTACTTC.

This chain links TRBV5-1 with TRBJ1-1; TRBD1 matches at 8 bases. The V segment lost 3 bases and the J segment 6 bases; nucleotides outside the gene matches: 4. Germline CDR1 SGHRS, CDR2 YFSETQ. This CDR3 contains 13 residues. CDR3 loop: CASSSDRGAEAFF. The CDR3, as DNA: TGCGCCAGCAGCTCCGACAGGGGTGCTGAAGCTTTCTTT.

The rearrangement links TRBV6-5 to TRBJ2-3, with 9 positions matching TRBD2. The CDR3 is made up of 16 amino acids. The V gene's germline CDR1 is MNHEY and CDR2 SVGAGI. V lost 0 bases and J lost 1; bases outside the gene matches: 2. The CDR3 nucleotides read TGTGCCAGCAGTTACTCGGAGCGGGGGGGCACAGATACGCAGTATTTT. It specifies CASSYSERGGTDTQYF.

The CDR3 coding sequence is TGTGCCAGCTCACCGGGTTACACTAACGCCAAAAACATTCAGTACTTC. This translates into CASSPGYTNAKNIQYF. The V and J genes are TRBV18 and TRBJ2-4; no reliable D call. Trimming removed 3 bases at V and 1 base at J, with 13 bases between. The CDR3 is 16 residues long. The germline gives CDR1 KGHSH, CDR2 LQKENI.